One T cell receptor (beta chain) is described in this entry. The antigen is undetermined. Some clones are missing from TCRdb's copy, which holds only in-frame ones; the method was immunoSEQ multiplex PCR. The table shows fewer than 65,000 clones, with 80% occurring only once. The sample belongs to a study of a mutant IDH1 vaccine in newly diagnosed glioma. Study overall: There were roughly 62% males and roughly 38% females among treated patients, whose mean age was 40.4 years. Earlier treatment was radiotherapy, temozolomide, or both, with most getting both.

Time point specified: week 11, during vaccination. Doses consisted of 300 ug of mutant IDH1 20-mer peptide each, paired with topical imiquimod. Points from the study as a whole: Detectable vaccine-induced immune responses arose in 80% to 95% of patients. Top peripheral T cell clonotype shifts appeared unrelated to pseudoprogression.

The CDR3 is 17 amino acids. The V gene lost 4 bases and the J gene lost 2 bases, with 21 bases spanning the gap. The germline V gene has CDR1 PRHDT and CDR2 FYEKMQ (reference sequence). Sequenced material: PBMCs, taken from a glioma patient whose treatment included an IDH1 peptide vaccine. The chain has TRBV13 and TRBJ2-7; possibly TRBD1 or TRBD2 for D (5 bases each). The TCR comes from a man over 45 with glioma. The chain's CDR3 is CASSWGRQYRRPYEQYF. The CDR3 DNA reads TGTGCCAGCAGCTGGGGGAGACAGTACCGACGACCCTACGAGCAGTACTTC.